Listed below are T cell receptor beta chains from one sample, sequenced in a study of blood T cells in healthy people across ages. TCRdb analysed the 5' RACE reads with MiXCR anew, one entry per CDR3 protein. The sample lists roughly 1,500,000 distinct CDR3 sequences; 30% to 40% were seen once. The sequenced sample consisted of blood. The source is a woman in her twenties or thirties in good health. CDR3s include the opening cysteine and the closing phenylalanine or tryptophan. D genes are given only for firm matches. Clone size is given for some rows only: seen once, a few or many times, or a class if the clone is expanded.

size	V	J	D	CDR3	DNA
.	TRBV2	TRBJ2-7	TRBD1	CASSADRVGYEQYF	TGTGCCAGCAGCGCTGACAGGGTGGGCTACGAGCAGTACTTC
many	TRBV11-1	TRBJ2-7	.	CASSEPGLETYEQYF	TGTGCCAGCAGCGAGCCGGGACTGGAAACCTACGAGCAGTACTTC
once	TRBV3-1	TRBJ2-3	.	CASSQLANEDTQYF	TGTGCCAGCAGCCAACTAGCGAACGAAGATACGCAGTATTTT
once	TRBV20-1	TRBJ2-5	TRBD1	CSASRQGFRETQYF	TGCAGTGCTTCCCGACAGGGGTTTCGGGAGACCCAGTACTTC
many	TRBV12-3/TRBV12-4	TRBJ2-1	.	CASSCGVECRDNEQFF	TGTGCCAGCAGCTGTGGCGTGGAGTGTAGGGACAATGAGCAGTTCTTC
.	TRBV11-3	TRBJ2-1	TRBD2	CASSLVPSGRSHNEQFF	TGTGCCAGCAGCTTAGTGCCTAGCGGGAGGTCCCACAATGAGCAGTTCTTC
.	TRBV12-3/TRBV12-4	TRBJ1-5	TRBD1	CASSPTGTGANQPQHF	TGTGCCAGCAGTCCAACCGGGACAGGGGCTAATCAGCCCCAGCATTTT
few	TRBV7-9	TRBJ2-5	TRBD2	CASSPRAGGPFETQYF	TGTGCCAGCAGCCCCAGAGCGGGGGGGCCTTTCGAGACCCAGTACTTC
.	TRBV7-6	TRBJ2-5	.	CASSFAGKAQYF	TGTGCCAGCAGCTTCGCGGGGAAGGCCCAGTACTTC
.	TRBV6-2/TRBV6-3	TRBJ1-1	.	CALSQGAEAFF	TGTGCTCTCTCACAGGGAGCTGAAGCTTTCTTT
.	TRBV20-1	TRBJ2-7	TRBD2	CSARDGREERNKQYF	TGCAGTGCTAGAGATGGGAGGGAGGAGCGCAACAAGCAGTACTTC